This TCR beta chain was identified in a study of cytomegalovirus exposure and HLA in healthy donors. General study points: Reports showed the classifier diagnosing cytomegalovirus status with high specificity and sensitivity. Across HLA loci, a later analysis found differing TCR association rates, with DRB1 most and HLA-C fewest.

The germline V gene has CDR1 SNHLY and CDR2 FYNNEI. This CDR3 region has 14 residues. V shed 6 bases, J shed 4 bases, and the junction held 6 bases outside the gene matches. Sampled while nominally healthy, donors likely had unrecorded immune exposures. In regard to this clone: Its target is not known.

PCR involved 60 Vbeta and 13 Jbeta primers. As processed by the authors: Later, 65 million to 85 million unique TCR beta chains were counted in an analysis, and roughly 11 million of them were shared. The assay was immunoSEQ multiplex PCR, and TCRdb's table has in-frame clones only and misses some. D and trimming come from the DNA, and the V and J calls and clone size come from that table. In total, the table holds 75,000 to 95,000 clones. The sequenced material came from PBMCs. V and J are TRBV2 and TRBJ1-2; 9 bases agree with TRBD1. This receptor was taken from a woman in her sixties in good health and CMV-seronegative. CDR3 coding DNA: TGTGCCAGCAGGGGGGACAGGGAGGGCTATGGCTACACCTTC. Amino acids: CASRGDREGYGYTF.